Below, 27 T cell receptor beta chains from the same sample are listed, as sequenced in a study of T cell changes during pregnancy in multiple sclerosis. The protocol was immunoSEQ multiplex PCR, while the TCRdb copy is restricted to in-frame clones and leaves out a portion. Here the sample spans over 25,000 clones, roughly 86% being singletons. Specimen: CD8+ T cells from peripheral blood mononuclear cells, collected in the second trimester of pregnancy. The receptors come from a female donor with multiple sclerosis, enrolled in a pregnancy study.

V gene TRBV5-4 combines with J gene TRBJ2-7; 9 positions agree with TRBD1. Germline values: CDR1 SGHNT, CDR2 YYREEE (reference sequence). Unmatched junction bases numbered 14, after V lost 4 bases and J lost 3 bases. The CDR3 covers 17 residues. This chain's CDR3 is CASSPLLPQGAYYEQYF. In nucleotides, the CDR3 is TGTGCCAGCAGCCCACTACTCCCACAGGGGGCTTACTACGAGCAGTACTTC.

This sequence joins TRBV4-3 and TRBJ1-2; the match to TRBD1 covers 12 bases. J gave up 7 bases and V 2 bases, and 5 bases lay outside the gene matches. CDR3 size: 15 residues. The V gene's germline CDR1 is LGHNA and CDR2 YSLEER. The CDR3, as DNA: TGCGCCAGCAGCCAATTCCGGGACAGGGGGCCTGGCTACACCTTC. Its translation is CASSQFRDRGPGYTF.

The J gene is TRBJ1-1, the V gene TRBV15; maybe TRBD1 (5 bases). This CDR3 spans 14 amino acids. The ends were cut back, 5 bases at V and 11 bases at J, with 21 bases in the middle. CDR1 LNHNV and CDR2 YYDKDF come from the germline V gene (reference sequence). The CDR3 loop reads CATSGGWVPGEAFF. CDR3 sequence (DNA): TGTGCCACCAGCGGGGGGTGGGTTCCCGGCGAGGCTTTCTTT.

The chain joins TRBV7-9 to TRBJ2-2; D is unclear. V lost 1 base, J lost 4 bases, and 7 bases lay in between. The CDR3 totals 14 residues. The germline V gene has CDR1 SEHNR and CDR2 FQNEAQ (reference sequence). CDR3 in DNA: TGTGCCAGCAGCTTAGTGGGCCCCACCGGGGAGCTGTTTTTT. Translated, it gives CASSLVGPTGELFF.

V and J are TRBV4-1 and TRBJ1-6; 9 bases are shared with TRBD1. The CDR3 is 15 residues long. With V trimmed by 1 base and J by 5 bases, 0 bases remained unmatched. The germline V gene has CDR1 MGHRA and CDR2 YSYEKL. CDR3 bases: TGCGCCAGCAGCCAAGGGGACAGGGATAATTCACCCCTCCACTTT. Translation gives CASSQGDRDNSPLHF.

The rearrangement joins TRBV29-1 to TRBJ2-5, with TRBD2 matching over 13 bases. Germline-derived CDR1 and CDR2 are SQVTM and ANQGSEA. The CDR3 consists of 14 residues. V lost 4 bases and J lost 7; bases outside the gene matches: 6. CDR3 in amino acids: CSVATSGGAGTQYF. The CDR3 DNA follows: TGCAGCGTTGCCACTAGCGGGGGGGCCGGGACCCAGTACTTC.

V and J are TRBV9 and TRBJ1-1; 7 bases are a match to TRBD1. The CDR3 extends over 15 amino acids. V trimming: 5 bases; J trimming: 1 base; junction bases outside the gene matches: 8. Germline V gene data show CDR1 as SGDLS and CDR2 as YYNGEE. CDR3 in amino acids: CASSEWTGPNTEAFF. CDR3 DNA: TGTGCCAGCAGTGAATGGACAGGACCGAACACTGAAGCTTTCTTT. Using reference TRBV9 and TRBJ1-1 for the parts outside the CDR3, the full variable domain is DSGVTQTPKHLITATGQRVTLRCSPRSGDLSVYWYQQSLDQGLQFLIQYYNGEERAKGNILERFSAQQFPDLHSELNLSSLELGDSALYFCASSEWTGPNTEAFFGQGTRLTVV.

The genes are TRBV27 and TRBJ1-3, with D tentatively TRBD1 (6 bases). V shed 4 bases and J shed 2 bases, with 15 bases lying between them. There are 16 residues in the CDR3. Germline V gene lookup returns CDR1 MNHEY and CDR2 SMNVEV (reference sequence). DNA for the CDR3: TGTGCCAGCAGTTCCCTACGGGGGGCGCCTGGAAACACCATATATTTT. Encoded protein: CASSSLRGAPGNTIYF.

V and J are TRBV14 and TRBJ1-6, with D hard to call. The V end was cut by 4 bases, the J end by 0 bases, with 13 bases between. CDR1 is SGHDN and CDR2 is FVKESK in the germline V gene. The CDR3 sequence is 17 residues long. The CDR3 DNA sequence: TGTGCCAGCAGCCCGACCGAGAGGAGCTCCTATAATTCACCCCTCCACTTT. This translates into CASSPTERSSYNSPLHF.

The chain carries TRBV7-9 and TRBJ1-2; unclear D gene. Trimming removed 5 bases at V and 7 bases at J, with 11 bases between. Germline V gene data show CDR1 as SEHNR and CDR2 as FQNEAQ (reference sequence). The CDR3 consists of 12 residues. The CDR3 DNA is TGTGCCAGCAGCATGGGAGCAGCTGGCTACACCTTC. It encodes CASSMGAAGYTF.

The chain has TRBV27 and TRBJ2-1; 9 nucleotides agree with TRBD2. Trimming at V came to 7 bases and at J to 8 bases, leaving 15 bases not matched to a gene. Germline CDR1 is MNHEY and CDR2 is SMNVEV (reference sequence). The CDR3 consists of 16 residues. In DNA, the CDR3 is TGTGCCAGCACCACAGTCGCGGGGGGGCCTGGGCATGAGCAGTTCTTC. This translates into CASTTVAGGPGHEQFF.

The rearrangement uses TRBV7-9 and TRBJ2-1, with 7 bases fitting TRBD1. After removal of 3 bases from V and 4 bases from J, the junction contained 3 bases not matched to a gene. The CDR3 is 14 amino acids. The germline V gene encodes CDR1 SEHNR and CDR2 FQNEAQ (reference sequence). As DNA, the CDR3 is TGTGCCAGCAGCTTTGGGACAGCTTACAATGAGCAGTTCTTC. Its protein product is CASSFGTAYNEQFF.

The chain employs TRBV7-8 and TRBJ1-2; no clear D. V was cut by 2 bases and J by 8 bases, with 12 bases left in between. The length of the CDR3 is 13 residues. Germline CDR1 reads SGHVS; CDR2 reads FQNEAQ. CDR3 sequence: CASSLLSEGGYTF. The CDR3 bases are TGTGCCAGCAGCTTACTATCCGAGGGAGGCTACACCTTC.

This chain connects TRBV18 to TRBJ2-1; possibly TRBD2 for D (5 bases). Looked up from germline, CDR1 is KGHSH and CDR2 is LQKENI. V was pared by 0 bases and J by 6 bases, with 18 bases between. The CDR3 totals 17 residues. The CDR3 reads CASSPPGRIASGNEQFF. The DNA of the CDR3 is TGTGCCAGCTCACCACCGGGAAGGATAGCGAGTGGCAATGAGCAGTTCTTC.

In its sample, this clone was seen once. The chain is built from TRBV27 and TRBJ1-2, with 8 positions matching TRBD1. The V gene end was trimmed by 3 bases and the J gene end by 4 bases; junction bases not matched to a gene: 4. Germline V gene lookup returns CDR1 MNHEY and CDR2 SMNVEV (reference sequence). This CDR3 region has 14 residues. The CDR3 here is CASSLRQGFYGYTF. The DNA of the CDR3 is TGTGCCAGCAGTTTGAGACAGGGGTTCTATGGCTACACCTTC.

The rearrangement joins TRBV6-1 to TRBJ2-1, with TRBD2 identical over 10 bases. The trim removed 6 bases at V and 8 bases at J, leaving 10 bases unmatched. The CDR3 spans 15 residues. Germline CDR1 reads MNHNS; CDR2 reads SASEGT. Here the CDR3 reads CASRGKRGGPHEQFF. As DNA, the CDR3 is TGTGCCAGCAGGGGAAAGCGGGGGGGCCCTCATGAGCAGTTCTTC.

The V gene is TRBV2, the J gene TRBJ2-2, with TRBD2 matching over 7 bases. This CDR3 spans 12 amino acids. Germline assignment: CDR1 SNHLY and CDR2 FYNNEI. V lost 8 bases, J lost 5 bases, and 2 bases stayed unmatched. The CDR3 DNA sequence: TGTGCCAGCGTCGGGGGGACCGGGGAGCTGTTTTTT. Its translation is CASVGGTGELFF.

In DNA, the CDR3 is TGTGCCAGCATGAGGGCTAGCGGGCACACAGATACGCAGTATTTT. Amino acid sequence: CASMRASGHTDTQYF. The genes are TRBV5-5 and TRBJ2-3, with 8 bases matching TRBD2. J was trimmed by 2 bases and V by 6 bases; bases with no gene match: 8. The germline CDR1 and CDR2 sequences are SGHKS and YYEKEE (reference sequence). The CDR3 has 15 amino acids.

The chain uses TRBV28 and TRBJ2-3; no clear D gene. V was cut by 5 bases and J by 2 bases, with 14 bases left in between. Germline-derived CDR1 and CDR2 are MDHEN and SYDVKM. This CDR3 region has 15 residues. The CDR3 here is CASSPPPSYTDTQYF. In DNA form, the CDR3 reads TGTGCCAGCAGTCCCCCCCCTTCCTACACAGATACGCAGTATTTT.

CDR3 amino acids: CASSPTDLSSYEQYF. DNA of the CDR3: TGTGCCAGCAGTCCGACAGACCTGAGCTCCTACGAGCAGTACTTC. The V and J genes are TRBV5-6 and TRBJ2-7; TRBD1 is a possible D gene (5 bases). The V end lost 5 bases, the J end lost 0 bases, and 15 bases lay between the germline ends. The germline V gene has CDR1 SGHDT and CDR2 YYEEEE. The CDR3 is 15 amino acids.

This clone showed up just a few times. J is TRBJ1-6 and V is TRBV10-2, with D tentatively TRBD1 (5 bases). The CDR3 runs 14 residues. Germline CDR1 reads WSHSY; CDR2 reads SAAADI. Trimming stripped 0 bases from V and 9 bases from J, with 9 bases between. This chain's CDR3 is CASSESGRASPLHF. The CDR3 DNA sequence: TGCGCCAGCAGTGAGTCGGGCAGGGCTTCACCCCTCCACTTT.

Here the CDR3 reads CASSSPLWRKETQYF. The CDR3 region has the DNA TGTGCCAGCAGTTCCCCGCTTTGGAGGAAGGAGACCCAGTACTTC. The V call is TRBV6-6, the J call TRBJ2-5; weak D call: TRBD2 (5 bases). Trimming took 4 bases from V and 5 from J, leaving 17 bases between them. CDR3 length: 15 amino acids. The germline gives CDR1 MNHNY, CDR2 SVGAGI (reference sequence).

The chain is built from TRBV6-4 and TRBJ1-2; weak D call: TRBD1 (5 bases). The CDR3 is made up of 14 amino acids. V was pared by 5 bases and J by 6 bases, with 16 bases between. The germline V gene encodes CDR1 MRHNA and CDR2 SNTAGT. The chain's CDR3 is CASSSGRTADGYTF. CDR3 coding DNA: TGTGCCAGCAGTTCAGGGAGGACTGCTGATGGCTACACCTTC.

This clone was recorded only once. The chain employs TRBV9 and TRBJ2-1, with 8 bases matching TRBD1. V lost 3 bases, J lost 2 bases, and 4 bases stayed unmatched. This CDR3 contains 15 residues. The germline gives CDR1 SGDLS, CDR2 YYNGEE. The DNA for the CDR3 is TGTGCCAGCAGCGCCGGACAGGGCGCCTACAATGAGCAGTTCTTC. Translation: CASSAGQGAYNEQFF.

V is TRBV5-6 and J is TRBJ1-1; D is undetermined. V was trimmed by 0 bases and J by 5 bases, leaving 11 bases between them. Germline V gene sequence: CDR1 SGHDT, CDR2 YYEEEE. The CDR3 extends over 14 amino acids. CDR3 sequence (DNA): TGTGCCAGCAGCTTGGCCGAGGGAGGAACTGAAGCTTTCTTT. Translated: CASSLAEGGTEAFF. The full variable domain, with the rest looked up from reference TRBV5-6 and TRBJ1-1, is DAGVTQSPTHLIKTRGQQVTLRCSPKSGHDTVSWYQQALGQGPQFIFQYYEEEERQRGNFPDRFSGHQFPNYSSELNVNALLLGDSALYLCASSLAEGGTEAFFGQGTRLTVV.

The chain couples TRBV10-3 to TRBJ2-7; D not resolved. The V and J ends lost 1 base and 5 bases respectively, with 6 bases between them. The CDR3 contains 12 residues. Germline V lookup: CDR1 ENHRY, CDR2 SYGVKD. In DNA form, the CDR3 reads TGTGCCATCAGTGAGTGGGCAGACGAGCAGTACTTC. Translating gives CAISEWADEQYF.

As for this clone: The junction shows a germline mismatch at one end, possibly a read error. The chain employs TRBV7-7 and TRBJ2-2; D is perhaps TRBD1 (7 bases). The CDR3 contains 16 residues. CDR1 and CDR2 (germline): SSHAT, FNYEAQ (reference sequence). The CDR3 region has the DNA TGTGCTAGCAGCTTAGGCACAGGGGACTACACCGGGGAGCTGTTTTTT. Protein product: CASSLGTGDYTGELFF.